The 9 T cell receptor beta chains in this list originate from one sample, sequenced in a study of blood T cell repertoires in COVID-19. The table came from immunoSEQ multiplex PCR; TCRdb's copy has only in-frame clones and leaves some out. The sample carries about 150,000 clones, around 89% recorded once. Sequencing was done on a sample of peripheral blood. These TCRs come from a man aged 50 or older who had recovered from COVID-19.

The chain links TRBV29-1 to TRBJ2-7; no reliable D call. The CDR3 is 13 amino acids. V was shortened by 2 bases and J by 1 base, with 9 bases between the two germline ends. CDR1 and CDR2 from the germline V gene are SQVTM and ANQGSEA. Written as DNA, the CDR3 is TGCAGCGTTGAACTCTCGGTTTCCTACGAGCAGTACTTC. It is translated as CSVELSVSYEQYF.

The rearrangement joins TRBV6-2 or TRBV6-3 to TRBJ2-7, with TRBD1 identical over 8 bases. CDR1 and CDR2 from the germline V gene are MNHEY and SVGEGT. CDR3 length: 17 amino acids. V shed 2 bases, J shed 0 bases, and the junction held 9 bases outside the gene matches. This CDR3 reads CASSYPTGQAHSYEQYF. The CDR3 coding sequence is TGTGCCAGCAGTTACCCCACGGGACAGGCTCACTCCTACGAGCAGTACTTC.

The V and J genes are TRBV6-5 and TRBJ1-1; 7 bases line up with TRBD1. The CDR3 is 14 residues long. After removal of 6 bases from V and 0 bases from J, the junction contained 4 bases not matched to a gene. Germline V CDR1 and CDR2: MNHEY, SVGAGI. The CDR3: CASRMGQLNTEAFF. DNA of the CDR3: TGTGCCAGCAGAATGGGACAGCTGAACACTGAAGCTTTCTTT.

The V gene is TRBV6-5, the J gene TRBJ2-7, with 9 bases matching TRBD1. CDR3 length: 14 amino acids. V gave up 6 bases and J gave up 5 bases; unmatched junction bases: 8. Germline CDR1 MNHEY, CDR2 SVGAGI. In DNA form, the CDR3 reads TGTGCCAGCAGGGAGGGACAGGGATACCACGAGCAGTACTTC. Translation: CASREGQGYHEQYF.

The chain employs TRBV18 and TRBJ2-7, with unresolved D. In germline, CDR1 is KGHSH, CDR2 LQKENI. The V and J ends lost 2 bases and 0 bases respectively, with 8 bases between them. The CDR3 extends over 14 amino acids. In DNA form, the CDR3 reads TGTGCCAGCTCACCAACTATAGTCTCCTACGAGCAGTACTTC. Translated, it gives CASSPTIVSYEQYF.

The V gene is TRBV4-3, the J gene TRBJ2-4, with TRBD1 matching 7 bases. CDR1 and CDR2 (germline): LGHNA, YSLEER. The CDR3 sequence is 17 residues long. V was pared by 0 bases and J by 0 bases, with 5 bases of the junction left unmatched. CDR3 nucleotides: TGCGCCAGCAGCCAAGATCTACGGGACAGAGCCAAAAACATTCAGTACTTC. This translates into CASSQDLRDRAKNIQYF.

V usage is TRBV5-4 and J usage is TRBJ2-3, with 12 nucleotides matching TRBD2. CDR3 length: 18 residues. Trimming cost V 3 bases and J 4 bases; bases outside gene matches: 12. Germline-derived CDR1 and CDR2 are SGHNT and YYREEE (reference sequence). The CDR3 spells CASSSPGLAGRRSDTQYF. The CDR3 coding sequence is TGTGCCAGCAGCTCTCCGGGACTAGCGGGCCGGAGGTCAGATACGCAGTATTTT.

This clone came up once. This sequence joins TRBV30 and TRBJ1-3; TRBD1 is a possible D gene (6 bases). V lost 4 bases and J 2 bases, leaving 15 bases between the germline ends. The germline gives CDR1 GTSNPN, CDR2 SVGIG (reference sequence). CDR3 length: 15 amino acids. CDR3 sequence (DNA): TGTGCCTGGATGCCCGACAGGATCGCTGGAAACACCATATATTTT. This translates into CAWMPDRIAGNTIYF.

V is TRBV5-5 and J is TRBJ1-2, with 9 positions matching TRBD1. With V trimmed by 4 bases and J by 4 bases, 5 bases remained unmatched. CDR1 and CDR2 (germline): SGHKS, YYEKEE (reference sequence). The CDR3 has 14 amino acids. CDR3 nucleotides: TGTGCCAGCAGCCTTTGGACAGGGGCCTATGGCTACACCTTC. Its translation: CASSLWTGAYGYTF.